This TCR beta chain was captured in a study of shared clonotypes between healthy human individuals. Clones were read by immunoSEQ multiplex PCR, and TCRdb kept only the in-frame ones, dropping some. This sample has 2 million to 2.5 million clones, with 85% to 95% found just once. V gave up 6 bases and J gave up 2 bases, with 18 bases separating them. CDR1 and CDR2 (germline): SGHDN, FVKESK. The length of the CDR3 is 16 residues. The sequence was collected from a man between 18 and 35 years old in good health. Some clones in this sample may be carry-over from other donors' samples. The sample comprised naive CD4+ T cells from PBMCs. This sample's subset: CD45RA+ positively selected. This chain links TRBV14 with TRBJ2-3; maybe TRBD1 (5 bases). The CDR3 here is CASSKGMNRFTDTQYF. Written as DNA, the CDR3 is TGTGCCAGCAGTAAAGGGATGAACAGGTTCACAGATACGCAGTATTTT.